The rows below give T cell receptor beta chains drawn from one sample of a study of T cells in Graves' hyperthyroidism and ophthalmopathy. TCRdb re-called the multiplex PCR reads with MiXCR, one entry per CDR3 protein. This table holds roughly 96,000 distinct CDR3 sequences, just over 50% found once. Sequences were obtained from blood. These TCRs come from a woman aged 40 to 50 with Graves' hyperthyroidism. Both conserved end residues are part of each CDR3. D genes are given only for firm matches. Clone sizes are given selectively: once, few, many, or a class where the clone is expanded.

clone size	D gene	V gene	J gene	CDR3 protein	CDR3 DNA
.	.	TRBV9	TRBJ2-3	CASRGEGGDADTQYF	TGTGCCAGCAGAGGTGAAGGGGGGGACGCAGATACGCAGTATTTT
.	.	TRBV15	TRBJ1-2	CATSSEQIYGYTF	TGTGCCACCAGCAGTGAACAGATCTATGGCTACACCTTC
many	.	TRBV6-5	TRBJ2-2	CASRDKRTGELFF	TGTGCCAGCAGAGATAAGAGGACCGGGGAGCTGTTTTTT
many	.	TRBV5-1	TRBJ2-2	CASSATANTGELFF	TGCGCCAGCAGCGCCACCGCGAACACCGGGGAGCTGTTTTTT
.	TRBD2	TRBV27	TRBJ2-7	CASRDSGSRPHEQYF	TGTGCCAGCAGAGATAGCGGGAGTCGCCCCCACGAGCAGTACTTC
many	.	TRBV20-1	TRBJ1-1	CSASPLGAEAFF	TGCAGTGCTTCCCCCCTAGGTGCTGAAGCTTTCTTT
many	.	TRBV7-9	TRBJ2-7	CASSTQTGFSSYEQYF	TGTGCCAGCAGCACCCAAACAGGGTTTAGCTCCTACGAGCAGTACTTC
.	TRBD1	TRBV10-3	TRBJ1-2	CAISSSADGQGSGYTF	TGTGCCATCAGCAGCAGTGCTGACGGACAGGGAAGTGGCTACACCTTC
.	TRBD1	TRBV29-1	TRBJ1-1	CSVNRDRAFF	TGCAGCGTCAACCGGGACAGAGCTTTCTTT
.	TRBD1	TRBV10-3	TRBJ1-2	CAISSPGRDRRGYTF	TGTGCCATCAGCAGCCCGGGACGGGACAGACGTGGCTACACCTTC
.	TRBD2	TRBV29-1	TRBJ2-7	CSSYSGTTYEQYF	TGCAGCAGTTACAGTGGGACTACCTACGAGCAGTACTTC
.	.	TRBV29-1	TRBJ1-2	CSQGGLNGYTF	TGCAGCCAAGGAGGATTGAATGGCTACACCTTC
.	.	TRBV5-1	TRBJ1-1	CASSLETEFTEAFF	TGCGCCAGCAGCCTTGAGACGGAGTTCACTGAAGCTTTCTTT
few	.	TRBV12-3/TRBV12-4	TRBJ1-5	CASSSFIPNRVGSNQPQHF	TGTGCCAGCAGTTCCTTTATCCCTAACAGGGTTGGTAGCAATCAGCCCCAGCATTTT
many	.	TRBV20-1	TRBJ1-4	CSARDLANEKLFF	TGCAGTGCTAGAGATCTGGCAAATGAAAAACTGTTTTTT
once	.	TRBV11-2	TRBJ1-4	CASSLRGSRDEKLFF	TGTGCCAGCAGCCTCCGGGGATCTCGCGATGAAAAACTGTTTTTT
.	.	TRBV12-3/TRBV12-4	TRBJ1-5	CASSFLGGPEPQHF	TGTGCCAGCAGTTTCCTCGGGGGCCCGGAGCCCCAGCATTTT
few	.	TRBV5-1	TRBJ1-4	CASSPEAQTTEKLFF	TGCGCCAGCAGCCCCGAGGCTCAAACGACTGAAAAACTGTTTTTT
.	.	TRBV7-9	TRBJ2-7	CASSLGAGGYEQYF	TGTGCCAGCAGCTTAGGGGCCGGGGGCTACGAGCAGTACTTC
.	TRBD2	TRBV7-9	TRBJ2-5	CASRGGGSGSRETQYF	TGCGCCAGCAGAGGAGGGGGTAGCGGGAGTCGGGAGACCCAGTACTTC
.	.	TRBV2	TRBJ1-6	CASSQRGGDAYNSPLHF	TGTGCCAGCAGCCAGCGAGGTGGGGACGCCTATAATTCACCCCTCCACTTT
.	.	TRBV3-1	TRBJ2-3	CASSQFSPTDTQYF	TGCGCCAGCAGCCAGTTTTCCCCCACAGATACGCAGTATTTT
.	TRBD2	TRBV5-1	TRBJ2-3	CASSLAAGGGSPDTQYF	TGCGCCAGCAGCTTGGCCGCGGGTGGCGGGAGCCCAGATACGCAGTATTTT
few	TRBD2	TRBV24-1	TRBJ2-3	CATSDFGRENEDTQYF	TGTGCCACCAGTGATTTCGGGCGGGAGAATGAGGATACGCAGTATTTT
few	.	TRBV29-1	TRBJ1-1	CSVDRLNTEAFF	TGCAGCGTCGACAGGTTGAACACTGAAGCTTTCTTT
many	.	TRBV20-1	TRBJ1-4	CSARGGTNEKLFF	TGCAGTGCTAGAGGGGGAACTAATGAAAAACTGTTTTTT
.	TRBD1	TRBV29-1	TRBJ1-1	CSSLATGAEAFF	TGCAGCAGTTTGGCCACAGGGGCGGAAGCTTTCTTT
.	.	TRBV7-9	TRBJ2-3	CASSSGPGQLGATDTQYF	TGTGCCAGCAGCTCGGGACCGGGACAACTTGGGGCCACAGATACGCAGTATTTT